These 18 T cell receptor beta chains came from one sample sequenced in a study of blood T cell repertoires in COVID-19. The method was immunoSEQ multiplex PCR; TCRdb's version includes in-frame clones alone and lacks a portion of them. This table has almost 300,000 clones, 85% to 90% appearing once. Sequenced: peripheral blood. Source of these receptors: a man aged 65-85 years with acute or convalescent COVID-19.

The chain links TRBV5-1 to TRBJ1-6; maybe TRBD1 (6 bases). This CDR3 region has 14 residues. Germline V gene data show CDR1 as SGHRS and CDR2 as YFSETQ. Trimming cost V 2 bases and J 10 bases, with 13 bases left between them. CDR3 amino acids: CASSFGGGRSPLHF. The CDR3 coding sequence is TGCGCCAGCAGCTTCGGGGGGGGCAGGTCACCCCTCCACTTT.

The chain joins TRBV28 to TRBJ2-7, with D unresolved. The CDR3 sequence is 14 residues long. Deletions cut 7 bases from V and 2 bases from J, with 15 bases between. Per germline, CDR1 MDHEN and CDR2 SYDVKM. The CDR3 region is CASNTPRIPYEQYF. In DNA form, the CDR3 reads TGTGCCAGCAACACCCCTCGAATCCCCTACGAGCAGTACTTC.

The chain uses TRBV28 and TRBJ2-5; 8 bases are a match to TRBD2. Germline lookup yields CDR1 MDHEN and CDR2 SYDVKM. Losses at the gene ends were 3 bases for V and 10 bases for J; bases not matched to a gene: 7. The CDR3 sequence is 13 residues long. CDR3 residues: CASSLSGGGHQYF. CDR3 coding DNA: TGTGCCAGCAGTTTGTCCGGGGGGGGCCACCAGTACTTC.

This rearrangement joins TRBV28 to TRBJ1-5; weak D call: TRBD1 (5 bases). The V and J ends lost 5 bases and 1 base respectively, with 18 bases between them. The CDR3 has 17 residues. Germline V lookup: CDR1 MDHEN, CDR2 SYDVKM. CDR3 DNA: TGTGCCAGCAGTCGTCCCGGGGGGGAGAAAAGCAATCAGCCCCAGCATTTT. It translates to CASSRPGGEKSNQPQHF. Drawing the rest from reference TRBV28 and TRBJ1-5, the complete variable domain is DVKVTQSSRYLVKRTGEKVFLECVQDMDHENMFWYRQDPGLGLRLIYFSYDVKMKEKGDIPEGYSVSREKKERFSLILESASTNQTSMYLCASSRPGGEKSNQPQHFGDGTRLSIL.

The rearrangement links TRBV3-1 (or the pseudogene TRBV3-2) to TRBJ2-1, with D possibly being TRBD2 (6 bases). The CDR3 is 14 amino acids. The germline CDR1 and CDR2 sequences are LGHDT and YNNKEL (reference sequence). V dropped 3 bases and J dropped 6 bases, with 12 bases sitting between them. The CDR3 coding sequence is TGTGCCAGCAGCCAGGGGACTCGAACCAATGAGCAGTTCTTC. This encodes CASSQGTRTNEQFF.

This rearrangement joins TRBV9 to TRBJ1-1, with TRBD1 matching over 8 bases. The V gene end was trimmed by 4 bases and the J gene end by 1 base; junction bases not matched to a gene: 3. Per the germline V gene, CDR1 is SGDLS and CDR2 is YYNGEE. There are 14 residues in the CDR3. The CDR3 is CASSPTGANTEAFF. CDR3 nucleotide sequence: TGTGCCAGCAGCCCGACAGGGGCGAACACTGAAGCTTTCTTT.

This rearrangement joins TRBV6-6 to TRBJ2-1, with TRBD2 matching 8 bases. Losses at the gene ends were 7 bases for V and 4 bases for J; bases not matched to a gene: 6. This CDR3 has 14 residues. Germline V CDR1 and CDR2: MNHNY, SVGAGI (reference sequence). The CDR3 bases are TGTGCCAGCACGACGGGACTAGGATACAATGAGCAGTTCTTC. It yields the protein CASTTGLGYNEQFF.

The chain uses TRBV6-5 and TRBJ1-2, with 8 nucleotides matching TRBD1. Looked up from germline, CDR1 is MNHEY and CDR2 is SVGAGI. The CDR3 extends over 16 amino acids. The trim removed 1 base at V and 8 bases at J, leaving 12 bases unmatched. This chain's CDR3 is CASSYLGDRLAKGYTF. The CDR3 nucleotides read TGTGCCAGCAGTTACTTGGGGGACAGGCTTGCTAAAGGCTACACCTTC.

CDR3 loop: CASSELLGQFF. The CDR3 nucleotides read TGTGCCAGCAGTGAACTGCTAGGGCAGTTCTTC. This chain joins TRBV2 and TRBJ2-1; D uncertain. This CDR3 region has 11 residues. Trimming shortened V by 2 bases and J by 12 bases, and 8 bases separated the two germline ends. Germline V CDR1 and CDR2: SNHLY, FYNNEI.

The genes are TRBV27 and TRBJ1-4, with D tentatively TRBD1 (6 bases). The germline V and J ends were trimmed by 6 bases and 0 bases, with 20 bases remaining between them. The CDR3 runs to 18 residues. In germline, CDR1 is MNHEY, CDR2 SMNVEV (reference sequence). In nucleotides, the CDR3 is TGTGCCAGCAGCCCTTCCCCCCCCGCAGGGGCAACTAATGAAAAACTGTTTTTT. The encoded protein is CASSPSPPAGATNEKLFF.

This clone was seen only once. This chain connects TRBV5-1 to TRBJ2-7; perhaps TRBD1 as D (6 bases). Trimming stripped 0 bases from V and 1 base from J, with 14 bases between. There are 16 residues in the CDR3. Per germline, CDR1 SGHRS and CDR2 YFSETQ. The CDR3 DNA reads as TGCGCCAGCAGCTTGGCACCGACAGGATCATCCTACGAGCAGTACTTC. This translates into CASSLAPTGSSYEQYF.

The genes are TRBV5-1 and TRBJ1-2, with TRBD1 matching 7 bases. The CDR3 length is 14 residues. J lost 2 bases, V lost 4 bases, and 5 bases had no gene match. The germline V gene has CDR1 SGHRS and CDR2 YFSETQ. The CDR3 coding sequence is TGCGCCAGCAGCGCCCAGGGACAGAACTATGGCTACACCTTC. This codes for CASSAQGQNYGYTF. The full variable domain, rest sourced from reference TRBV5-1 and TRBJ1-2, is KAGVTQTPRYLIKTRGQQVTLSCSPISGHRSVSWYQQTPGQGLQFLFEYFSETQRNKGNFPGRFSGRQFSNSRSEMNVSTLELGDSALYLCASSAQGQNYGYTFGSGTRLTVV.

This chain links TRBV6-6 with TRBJ1-2, with TRBD1 matching over 10 bases. In germline, CDR1 is MNHNY, CDR2 SVGAGI (reference sequence). There are 18 residues in the CDR3. The V segment lost 5 bases and the J segment 2 bases; nucleotides outside the gene matches: 14. Here the CDR3 reads CASSLGTGARGLNYGYTF. The CDR3 DNA follows: TGTGCCAGCAGTCTCGGGACAGGGGCCCGAGGTCTGAACTATGGCTACACCTTC.

This chain links TRBV15 with TRBJ1-5; unclear D gene. This CDR3 has 14 residues. Germline CDR1 LNHNV, CDR2 YYDKDF (reference sequence). V lost 0 bases and J 0 bases, leaving 3 bases between the germline ends. This CDR3 reads CATSRDNSNQPQHF. The CDR3 DNA reads TGTGCCACCAGCAGAGATAATAGCAATCAGCCCCAGCATTTT.

The V and J genes are TRBV5-1 and TRBJ1-2, with 11 bases lining up with TRBD1. The CDR3 loop spans 13 amino acids. V lost 4 bases and J lost 8; bases outside the gene matches: 4. Germline values: CDR1 SGHRS, CDR2 YFSETQ. Here the CDR3 reads CASSGTGGAGYTF. In DNA form, the CDR3 reads TGCGCCAGCAGCGGGACAGGGGGTGCGGGCTACACCTTC. Supplemented by reference TRBV5-1 and TRBJ1-2, the full variable domain reads KAGVTQTPRYLIKTRGQQVTLSCSPISGHRSVSWYQQTPGQGLQFLFEYFSETQRNKGNFPGRFSGRQFSNSRSEMNVSTLELGDSALYLCASSGTGGAGYTFGSGTRLTVV.

The chain carries TRBV18 and TRBJ1-1; D not resolved. The CDR3 has 15 residues. The V end was cut by 2 bases, the J end by 3 bases, with 13 bases between. Germline lookup yields CDR1 KGHSH and CDR2 LQKENI. Written as DNA, the CDR3 is TGTGCCAGCTCACCATCAGTTTTTAGCGACACTGAAGCTTTCTTT. Translated: CASSPSVFSDTEAFF.

The chain links TRBV18 to TRBJ1-2, with D possibly being TRBD1 (6 bases). CDR1 is KGHSH, CDR2 LQKENI, per germline. Deletions cut 7 bases from V and 8 bases from J, with 14 bases between. This CDR3 region has 12 residues. The CDR3 region is CASFQSQGGYTF. CDR3 nucleotide sequence: TGTGCCAGCTTCCAATCGCAGGGGGGCTACACCTTC.

The chain has TRBV2 and TRBJ2-1; D is possibly TRBD2 (6 bases). This CDR3 contains 16 residues. The germline V gene encodes CDR1 SNHLY and CDR2 FYNNEI. Between the trimmed V and J ends, which lost 8 bases and 0 bases, there was a span of 17 bases. Written as DNA, the CDR3 is TGTGCCAGCCGTAGGGACTCCAGTATCTCCTACAATGAGCAGTTCTTC. This translates into CASRRDSSISYNEQFF.